A selection of T cell receptor beta chains follows, all from one sample in a study of tumor-infiltrating lymphocytes in oesophageal squamous cell carcinoma. TCRdb itself ran the PCR reads through MiXCR, one entry per CDR3 protein. Of about 10,000 distinct CDR3 sequences listed, 60% to 70% were seen once; the top ten hold about 30%. The specimen sequenced was esophageal tumor tissue. The receptors come from a female donor with esophageal squamous cell carcinoma. Both conserved end residues are part of each CDR3. Each record gives: V gene, D gene, J gene, clone size, CDR3 protein, CDR3 DNA. D genes are given only for firm matches. The size of a clone is reported for some rows only, either as once, few or many, or as a class for expanded clones.

V: TRBV28
D: -
J: TRBJ2-5
size: few
CDR3: CASSFRGHLGETQYF
DNA: TGTGCCAGCAGTTTCCGCGGACATCTGGGGGAGACCCAGTACTTC

V: TRBV7-3
D: TRBD2
J: TRBJ2-1
size: many
CDR3: CASSLRLAGRSYNEQFF
DNA: TGTGCCAGCAGCTTACGACTAGCGGGACGTTCCTACAATGAGCAGTTCTTC

V: TRBV27
D: -
J: TRBJ1-2
size: -
CDR3: CASSLSVKFNYGYTF
DNA: TGTGCCAGCAGTTTATCGGTGAAGTTTAACTATGGCTACACCTTC

V: TRBV7-2
D: TRBD2
J: TRBJ2-5
size: -
CDR3: CASSPGTTGGLETQYF
DNA: TGTGCCAGCAGCCCTGGGACTACAGGAGGATTGGAGACCCAGTACTTC

V: TRBV28
D: -
J: TRBJ2-7
size: many
CDR3: CASSLTSFEQYF
DNA: TGTGCCAGCAGTTTAACTAGCTTTGAGCAGTACTTC

V: TRBV4-1
D: -
J: TRBJ2-7
size: -
CDR3: CASSQDAAGEQYF
DNA: TGCGCCAGCAGCCAAGACGCCGCGGGCGAGCAGTACTTC

V: TRBV2
D: -
J: TRBJ2-4
size: -
CDR3: CASSVGVRLAKNIQYF
DNA: TGTGCCAGCAGTGTAGGAGTAAGACTAGCCAAAAACATTCAGTACTTC

V: TRBV7-2
D: -
J: TRBJ1-5
size: -
CDR3: CASSLVGAQPQHF
DNA: TGTGCCAGCAGCTTAGTCGGGGCTCAGCCCCAGCATTTT

V: TRBV7-3
D: TRBD2
J: TRBJ2-1
size: -
CDR3: CASSLSWTSGILEQFF
DNA: TGTGCCAGCAGCTTATCCTGGACTAGCGGGATTTTGGAGCAGTTCTTC

V: TRBV7-2
D: -
J: TRBJ2-5
size: -
CDR3: CASSLLIQETQYF
DNA: TGTGCCAGCAGCTTACTAATTCAAGAGACCCAGTACTTC

V: TRBV11-2
D: -
J: TRBJ2-1
size: -
CDR3: CASSLSTRSYNEQFF
DNA: TGTGCCAGCAGCTTATCAACCCGCTCCTACAATGAGCAGTTCTTC

V: TRBV12-3/TRBV12-4
D: -
J: TRBJ2-1
size: many
CDR3: CASNIGRGDNEQFF
DNA: TGTGCCAGCAATATAGGACGAGGGGACAATGAGCAGTTCTTC

V: TRBV27
D: -
J: TRBJ1-2
size: few
CDR3: CASNPTPEDYGYTF
DNA: TGTGCCAGCAATCCAACACCGGAGGACTATGGCTACACCTTC

V: TRBV12-3/TRBV12-4
D: TRBD2
J: TRBJ2-1
size: -
CDR3: CASSRLAGVLRDNEQFF
DNA: TGTGCCAGCAGCCGACTAGCGGGAGTACTTAGGGACAATGAGCAGTTCTTC

V: TRBV4-1
D: TRBD1
J: TRBJ2-5
size: many
CDR3: CASSLRGQGETQYF
DNA: TGCGCCAGCAGCTTAAGGGGACAGGGGGAGACCCAGTACTTC

V: TRBV28
D: TRBD2
J: TRBJ2-5
size: -
CDR3: CASSLSELAGQETQYF
DNA: TGTGCCAGCAGTTTATCGGAACTAGCGGGGCAAGAGACCCAGTACTTC

V: TRBV7-3
D: -
J: TRBJ2-1
size: few
CDR3: CASSLDASYNEQFF
DNA: TGTGCCAGCAGCTTAGACGCGAGTTACAATGAGCAGTTCTTC

V: TRBV7-3
D: TRBD1
J: TRBJ2-1
size: -
CDR3: CASSAGQGAISEQFF
DNA: TGTGCCAGCAGCGCCGGACAGGGGGCGATCTCTGAGCAGTTCTTC

V: TRBV20-1
D: TRBD1
J: TRBJ1-5
size: many
CDR3: CSARAPGGDQPQHF
DNA: TGCAGTGCTAGAGCCCCAGGGGGGGATCAGCCCCAGCATTTT

V: TRBV6-1
D: -
J: TRBJ2-7
size: -
CDR3: CASSEALHLYEQYF
DNA: TGTGCCAGCAGTGAAGCGCTTCATCTCTACGAGCAGTACTTC

V: TRBV2
D: TRBD2
J: TRBJ2-1
size: once
CDR3: CASAGLAGGPGNNEQFF
DNA: TGTGCCAGCGCGGGACTAGCGGGAGGGCCTGGTAACAATGAGCAGTTCTTC

V: TRBV7-2
D: -
J: TRBJ2-6
size: -
CDR3: CASSLTAGANVLTF
DNA: TGTGCCAGCAGCTTGACAGCTGGGGCCAACGTCCTGACTTTC

V: TRBV7-3
D: TRBD1
J: TRBJ1-2
size: -
CDR3: CASSLTSGQFPYGYTF
DNA: TGTGCCAGCAGCTTAACTTCGGGACAGTTCCCCTATGGCTACACCTTC

V: TRBV6-6
D: -
J: TRBJ2-3
size: -
CDR3: CASTPSTDTQYF
DNA: TGTGCCAGCACCCCTAGCACAGATACGCAGTATTTT

V: TRBV7-9
D: TRBD2
J: TRBJ2-7
size: -
CDR3: CASSPAASGIFWNEQYF
DNA: TGTGCCAGCAGCCCAGCAGCTAGCGGGATCTTCTGGAATGAGCAGTACTTC

V: TRBV11-2
D: TRBD1
J: TRBJ2-1
size: few
CDR3: CASSAIGQEFDNEQFF
DNA: TGTGCCAGCAGCGCAATAGGACAGGAGTTCGACAATGAGCAGTTCTTC

V: TRBV7-2
D: -
J: TRBJ2-1
size: -
CDR3: CASSPSQSLYNEQFF
DNA: TGTGCCAGCAGCCCGAGTCAGTCACTCTACAATGAGCAGTTCTTC

V: TRBV7-2
D: -
J: TRBJ1-6
size: -
CDR3: CASSLVGGQKNSPLHF
DNA: TGTGCCAGCAGCTTAGTCGGCGGACAGAAAAATTCACCCCTCCACTTT